These 23 T cell receptor beta chains were sequenced from one sample in a study of cytomegalovirus exposure and HLA in healthy donors (dated 2017 in TCRdb). Preparation of the library involved the immunoSEQ multiplex PCR assay. For the multiplex PCR, a mixture combining 60 forward primers for TCR Vbeta segments and 13 reverse primers for TCR Jbeta segments was used. TCRdb obtained this table from immuneACCESS and retained in-frame rearrangements with V and J assigned. These tables miss some clones; where compared with another copy, unresolved V genes account for less than half of the shortfall, and the remainder is unexplained. The sample contains 95,000 to 110,000 clones, around 80% of them found a single time. About 9.3% of the sample belongs to the ten largest clones. The sequenced sample was PBMCs. The receptors were gathered from a woman between 18 and 29 years old in good health and CMV-seropositive.

The rearrangement uses TRBV13 and TRBJ2-3, with no clear D. With 5 bases removed from V and 0 bases from J, the gap between germline ends came to 6 bases. Germline V gene sequence: CDR1 PRHDT, CDR2 FYEKMQ (reference sequence). There are 13 residues in the CDR3. CDR3: CASSLRSTDTQYF. CDR3 sequence (DNA): TGTGCCAGCAGCCTGAGGAGCACAGATACGCAGTATTTT.

This clone was picked up a small number of times. V is TRBV5-6 and J is TRBJ2-7; 9 positions match TRBD1. V lost 4 bases to trimming and J lost 4 bases; unmatched junction nucleotides: 9. Germline V lookup: CDR1 SGHDT, CDR2 YYEEEE. The CDR3 length is 15 residues. The CDR3 reads CASSDGTGQTYEQYF. As DNA, the CDR3 is TGTGCCAGCAGCGATGGGACAGGGCAAACATACGAGCAGTACTTC.

The chain couples TRBV5-6 to TRBJ2-7; 14 nucleotides agree with TRBD2. Germline CDR1 reads SGHDT; CDR2 reads YYEEEE. The CDR3 contains 16 residues. The V gene end was trimmed by 3 bases and the J gene end by 6 bases; junction bases not matched to a gene: 8. CDR3 protein: CASSWRLAGGKGEQYF. The CDR3 coding sequence is TGTGCCAGCAGCTGGAGACTAGCGGGAGGGAAGGGCGAGCAGTACTTC.

The chain employs TRBV5-1 and TRBJ2-5; 7 bases align to TRBD1. Germline loops: CDR1 SGHRS, CDR2 YFSETQ. The CDR3 totals 16 residues. Trimming cost V 0 bases and J 5 bases; bases outside gene matches: 10. The CDR3 DNA reads as TGCGCCAGCAGCTTGGGAGACAGACCCAGGGGGGAGACCCAGTACTTC. Residues: CASSLGDRPRGETQYF.

The count of this clone is one. This chain joins TRBV6-5 and TRBJ1-5; unclear D gene. V was trimmed by 8 bases and J by 3 bases, leaving 11 bases between them. The CDR3 has 13 amino acids. The germline V gene has CDR1 MNHEY and CDR2 SVGAGI. CDR3 protein: CASAYSNNQPQHF. CDR3 DNA sequence: TGTGCCAGCGCGTATTCTAACAATCAGCCCCAGCATTTT.

The chain links TRBV7-9 to TRBJ2-1, with 9 nucleotides matching TRBD1. From germline, CDR1 is SEHNR and CDR2 FQNEAQ (reference sequence). The CDR3 is made up of 15 amino acids. V trimming: 7 bases; J trimming: 9 bases; junction bases outside the gene matches: 13. CDR3 DNA sequence: TGTGCCAGCAATGTCAGGCGGGACAGGGATTCTGAGCAGTTCTTC. It specifies CASNVRRDRDSEQFF.

This sequence joins TRBV25-1 and TRBJ2-7; no definite D call. Trimming removed 1 base from V and 4 bases from J, with 14 bases in between. The CDR3 has 15 amino acids. CDR1 MGHDK and CDR2 SYGVNS come from the germline V gene. This CDR3 reads CASSESPGLVYEQYF. The CDR3 nucleotides read TGTGCCAGCAGTGAATCCCCGGGTTTAGTGTACGAGCAGTACTTC.

This clone was counted only a few times. The chain links TRBV5-4 to TRBJ2-2; 8 nucleotides agree with TRBD2. The J segment lost 11 bases and the V segment lost 4 bases, leaving 7 bases of the junction unmatched. This CDR3 comprises 13 residues. Germline CDR1 and CDR2: SGHNT and YYREEE (reference sequence). The CDR3 here is CASSLGVAGELFF. The CDR3 coding sequence is TGTGCCAGCAGCCTCGGGGTAGCGGGAGAGCTGTTTTTT.

V and J are TRBV28 and TRBJ2-7; 9 positions agree with TRBD2. The CDR3 runs 13 residues. CDR1 and CDR2 from the germline V gene are MDHEN and SYDVKM. With 5 bases clipped from V and 4 bases from J, the junction kept 3 bases outside the gene matches. The CDR3, as DNA: TGTGCCAGCAGTCCAGCGGGGGGATACGAGCAGTACTTC. As protein: CASSPAGGYEQYF.

The genes are TRBV9 and TRBJ2-1; 7 bases agree with TRBD2. The CDR3 length is 13 residues. Germline assignment: CDR1 SGDLS and CDR2 YYNGEE. The V gene end was trimmed by 5 bases and the J gene end by 7 bases; junction bases not matched to a gene: 6. CDR3 nucleotides: TGTGCCAGCAGGAGCGGGACTCAAAATGAGCAGTTCTTC. This sequence encodes CASRSGTQNEQFF.

The chain uses TRBV9 and TRBJ2-1; 14 positions agree with TRBD2. Germline V CDR1 and CDR2: SGDLS, YYNGEE. The V and J ends lost 2 bases and 9 bases, in that order; junction bases with no gene match: 4. This CDR3 is 15 amino acids long. The CDR3 is CASSVGTSGSTEQFF. CDR3 sequence (DNA): TGTGCCAGCAGCGTCGGGACTAGCGGGAGTACTGAGCAGTTCTTC. Using reference TRBV9 and TRBJ2-1 for the parts outside the CDR3, the full variable domain is DSGVTQTPKHLITATGQRVTLRCSPRSGDLSVYWYQQSLDQGLQFLIQYYNGEERAKGNILERFSAQQFPDLHSELNLSSLELGDSALYFCASSVGTSGSTEQFFGPGTRLTVL.

The rearrangement uses TRBV7-6 and TRBJ1-5, with 7 bases aligning to TRBD1. The trim removed 2 bases at V and 7 bases at J, leaving 5 bases unmatched. Germline V CDR1 and CDR2: SGHVS, FNYEAQ. The CDR3 length is 14 residues. The CDR3 nucleotides read TGTGCCAGCAGCTTACAGGGGGGTCAGCAGCCCCAGCATTTT. Its translation: CASSLQGGQQPQHF.

The table lists this clone with a few counts. The chain joins TRBV5-4 to TRBJ2-5, with a weak D call TRBD2 (6 bases). V was shortened by 4 bases and J by 5 bases, with 21 bases between the two germline ends. Germline V lookup: CDR1 SGHNT, CDR2 YYREEE (reference sequence). The CDR3 totals 16 residues. This CDR3 reads CASSVRPGLGPETQYF. CDR3 nucleotides: TGTGCCAGCAGCGTACGTCCGGGACTCGGGCCGGAGACCCAGTACTTC.

CDR3 sequence: CASSWGQGSYEQYF. The CDR3 nucleotides are TGCGCCAGCAGCTGGGGACAGGGATCCTACGAGCAGTACTTC. The chain carries TRBV5-1 and TRBJ2-7, with TRBD1 identical over 9 bases. Germline lookup yields CDR1 SGHRS and CDR2 YFSETQ. The CDR3 is made up of 14 amino acids. The trim removed 3 bases at V and 1 base at J, leaving 2 bases unmatched.

The rearrangement joins TRBV7-9 to TRBJ2-1, with 10 nucleotides matching TRBD2. The CDR3 sequence is 16 residues long. V shed 5 bases, J shed 4 bases, and the junction held 8 bases outside the gene matches. Germline lookup yields CDR1 SEHNR and CDR2 FQNEAQ (reference sequence). The CDR3 spells CASSPPTSGAYNEQFF. CDR3 in DNA: TGTGCCAGCAGCCCCCCCACTAGCGGGGCTTACAATGAGCAGTTCTTC.

This clone was observed a handful of times. This chain joins TRBV5-4 and TRBJ1-1, with 10 nucleotides matching TRBD1. Germline assignment: CDR1 SGHNT and CDR2 YYREEE (reference sequence). CDR3 length equals 14 residues. V lost 4 bases to trimming and J lost 4 bases; unmatched junction nucleotides: 4. The CDR3 DNA is TGTGCCAGCAGCGGGACAGGGGACCGCACTGAAGCTTTCTTT. It encodes CASSGTGDRTEAFF.

The genes are TRBV28 and TRBJ1-5; no clear D gene. The CDR3 is made up of 11 amino acids. With 4 bases removed from V and 13 bases from J, the gap between germline ends came to 11 bases. CDR1 and CDR2 from the germline V gene are MDHEN and SYDVKM. The CDR3 DNA is TGTGCCAGCAGTTCTCGACTCTCGCAGCATTTT. It yields the protein CASSSRLSQHF.

The rearrangement links TRBV2 to TRBJ2-3; D unclear. CDR1 is SNHLY, CDR2 FYNNEI, per germline. The CDR3 extends over 13 amino acids. V was shortened by 8 bases and J by 4 bases, with 13 bases between the two germline ends. CDR3 DNA: TGTGCCAGCTGTAGACTTAGCCCAGATACGCAGTATTTT. This gives the protein CASCRLSPDTQYF.

The rearrangement joins TRBV9 to TRBJ1-4, with D unresolved. The germline gives CDR1 SGDLS, CDR2 YYNGEE. Trimming removed 4 bases from V and 1 base from J, with 11 bases in between. The CDR3 is made up of 15 amino acids. As DNA, the CDR3 is TGTGCCAGCAGCTCAGGATGGGTAACTAATGAAAAACTGTTTTTT. Protein sequence: CASSSGWVTNEKLFF. Together with reference TRBV9 and TRBJ1-4, the CDR3 gives the full variable domain: DSGVTQTPKHLITATGQRVTLRCSPRSGDLSVYWYQQSLDQGLQFLIQYYNGEERAKGNILERFSAQQFPDLHSELNLSSLELGDSALYFCASSSGWVTNEKLFFGSGTQLSVL.

In its sample, this clone was seen once. V usage is TRBV4-1 and J usage is TRBJ2-5; 8 nucleotides align to TRBD2. CDR1 MGHRA and CDR2 YSYEKL come from the germline V gene. V shed 3 bases and J 5 bases; nucleotides not matched to a gene: 8. CDR3 length: 15 residues. CDR3 residues: CASSQSPRGGETQYF. CDR3 DNA sequence: TGCGCCAGCAGCCAGTCCCCCCGCGGGGGGGAGACCCAGTACTTC.

The chain uses TRBV4-3 and TRBJ2-2, with D hard to call. The CDR3 spans 15 residues. Germline CDR1 LGHNA, CDR2 YSLEER. V lost 1 base, J lost 0 bases, and 6 bases lay in between. The CDR3 sequence is CASSQGLTNTGELFF. The CDR3 DNA sequence: TGCGCCAGCAGCCAAGGGCTCACGAACACCGGGGAGCTGTTTTTT.

This chain connects TRBV6-5 to TRBJ1-1, with a weak D call TRBD1 (6 bases). The CDR3 has 12 residues. The V gene's germline CDR1 is MNHEY and CDR2 SVGAGI. V was trimmed by 5 bases and J by 11 bases, leaving 15 bases between them. CDR3 nucleotides: TGTGCCAGCAGTCAACCGACAGGTCGCGCTTTCTTT. This encodes CASSQPTGRAFF.

The chain is built from TRBV2 and TRBJ1-6, with a possible D match to TRBD1 (5 bases). Germline V gene lookup returns CDR1 SNHLY and CDR2 FYNNEI. Trimming removed 6 bases at V and 10 bases at J, with 16 bases between. This CDR3 is 14 amino acids long. The CDR3 loop reads CASSPGRGGSPLHF. For the CDR3, the DNA is TGTGCCAGCAGCCCCGGAAGGGGAGGGTCACCCCTCCACTTT. Using reference TRBV2 and TRBJ1-6 for the parts outside the CDR3, the full variable domain is EPEVTQTPSHQVTQMGQEVILRCVPISNHLYFYWYRQILGQKVEFLVSFYNNEISEKSEIFDDQFSVERPDGSNFTLKIRSTKLEDSAMYFCASSPGRGGSPLHFGNGTRLTVT.